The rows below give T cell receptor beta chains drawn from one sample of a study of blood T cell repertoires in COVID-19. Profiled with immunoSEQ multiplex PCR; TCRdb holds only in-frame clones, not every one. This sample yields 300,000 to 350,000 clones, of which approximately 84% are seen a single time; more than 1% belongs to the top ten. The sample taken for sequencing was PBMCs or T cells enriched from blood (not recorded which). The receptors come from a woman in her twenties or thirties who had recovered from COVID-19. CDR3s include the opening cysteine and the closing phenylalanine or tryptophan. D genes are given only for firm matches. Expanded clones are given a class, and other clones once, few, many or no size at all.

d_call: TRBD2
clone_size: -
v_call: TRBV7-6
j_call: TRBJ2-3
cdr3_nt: TGTGCCAGCAGCCCTCTCGGGGCGGGGGGGCCAGATACGCAGTATTTT
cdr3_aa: CASSPLGAGGPDTQYF

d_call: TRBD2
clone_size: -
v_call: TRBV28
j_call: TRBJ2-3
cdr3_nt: TGTGCCAGCAGTTTTAGCGGGGGGTACACAGATACGCAGTATTTT
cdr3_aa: CASSFSGGYTDTQYF

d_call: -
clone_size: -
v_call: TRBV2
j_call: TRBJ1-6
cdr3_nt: TGTGCCAGCATTCCCCCTCAGGGGCGGAATTCACCCCTCCACTTT
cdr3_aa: CASIPPQGRNSPLHF

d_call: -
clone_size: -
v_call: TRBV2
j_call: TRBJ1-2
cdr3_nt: TGTGCCAGCAGTCCGGGAGGGGTGTCGGACTATGGCTACACCTTC
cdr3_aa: CASSPGGVSDYGYTF

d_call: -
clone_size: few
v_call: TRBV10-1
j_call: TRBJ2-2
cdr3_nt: TGCGCCAGCAGAGTCGCAGACTGGGACAACAAGGACAGAAACACCGGGGAGCTGTTTTTT
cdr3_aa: CASRVADWDNKDRNTGELFF

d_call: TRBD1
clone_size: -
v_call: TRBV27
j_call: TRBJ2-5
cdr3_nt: TGTGCCAGCAGTCTAACCCCGGGACAGCAAGAGACCCAGTACTTC
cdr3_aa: CASSLTPGQQETQYF

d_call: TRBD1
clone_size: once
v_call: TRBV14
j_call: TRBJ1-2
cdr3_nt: TGTGCCAGCGGCAAAACCCAGGGGGGTAATGGCTACACCTTC
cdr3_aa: CASGKTQGGNGYTF

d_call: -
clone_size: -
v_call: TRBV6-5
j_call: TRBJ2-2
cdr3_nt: TGTGCCAGCAGTTACTCAGGAGCGAACACCGGGGAGCTGTTTTTT
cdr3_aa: CASSYSGANTGELFF

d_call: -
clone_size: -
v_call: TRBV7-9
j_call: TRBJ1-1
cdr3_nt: TGTGCCAGCAGCTTAGTCGTCAGGAACACTGAAGCTTTCTTT
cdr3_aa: CASSLVVRNTEAFF

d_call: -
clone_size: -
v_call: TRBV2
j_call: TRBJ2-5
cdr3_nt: TGTGCCACTCCTCCCGGCGGGGAGGTTCAAGAGACCCAGTACTTC
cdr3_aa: CATPPGGEVQETQYF

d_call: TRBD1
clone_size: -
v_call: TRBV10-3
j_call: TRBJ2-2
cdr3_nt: TGTGCCATCAGTGACCCCGGGACAGCAAACACCGGGGAGCTGTTTTTT
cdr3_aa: CAISDPGTANTGELFF

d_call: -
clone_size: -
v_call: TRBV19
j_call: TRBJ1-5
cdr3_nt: TGTGCCAGTAGTATACAGGGTCAGCCCCAGCATTTT
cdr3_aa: CASSIQGQPQHF

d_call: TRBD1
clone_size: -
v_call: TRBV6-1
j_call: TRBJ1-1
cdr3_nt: TGTGCCAGCAGACCCTCTCGACAGGGGAACACTGAAGCTTTCTTT
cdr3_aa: CASRPSRQGNTEAFF

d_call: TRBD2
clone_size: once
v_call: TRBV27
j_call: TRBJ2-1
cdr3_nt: TGTGCCAGCAGCTATGGGACTAGCTCCTTTTATAATGAGCAGTTCTTC
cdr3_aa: CASSYGTSSFYNEQFF

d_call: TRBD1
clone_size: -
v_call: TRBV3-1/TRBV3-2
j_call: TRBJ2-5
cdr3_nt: TGTGCCAGCAGCCAAGGGCAACCGGGACAGGGAGAGACCCAGTACTTC
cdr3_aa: CASSQGQPGQGETQYF

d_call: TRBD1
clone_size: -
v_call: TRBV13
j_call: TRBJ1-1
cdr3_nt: TGTGCCAGCAGCTCGGACAGGGAGTACACTGAAGCTTTCTTT
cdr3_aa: CASSSDREYTEAFF

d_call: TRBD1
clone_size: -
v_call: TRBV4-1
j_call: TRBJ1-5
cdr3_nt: TGCGCCAGCAGCCAAGCGGGCAGGGGGCCCCATCAGCCCCAGCATTTT
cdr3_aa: CASSQAGRGPHQPQHF

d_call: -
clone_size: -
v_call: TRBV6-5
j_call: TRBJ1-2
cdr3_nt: TGTGCCAGTACTCTAACCGGGACACACTACACCTTC
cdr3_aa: CASTLTGTHYTF

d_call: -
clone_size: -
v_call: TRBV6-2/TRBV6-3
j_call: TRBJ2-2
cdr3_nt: TGTGCCAGCAGTTACGAATCGGGCACCGGGGAGCTGTTTTTT
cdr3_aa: CASSYESGTGELFF

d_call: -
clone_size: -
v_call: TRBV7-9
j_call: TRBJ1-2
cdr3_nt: TGTGCCAGCAGCTTAGCGACCTCAGACTTTGCTTCGGGCTACACCTTC
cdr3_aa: CASSLATSDFASGYTF

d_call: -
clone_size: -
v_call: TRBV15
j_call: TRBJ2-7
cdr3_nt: TGTGCCACCAGCAGACCCGACAGAGAGTACGAGCAGTACTTC
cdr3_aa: CATSRPDREYEQYF

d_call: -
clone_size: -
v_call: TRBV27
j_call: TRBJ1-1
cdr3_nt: TGTGCCAGCAGCCAAGGGGCGGCCATGAACACTGAAGCTTTCTTT
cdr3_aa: CASSQGAAMNTEAFF

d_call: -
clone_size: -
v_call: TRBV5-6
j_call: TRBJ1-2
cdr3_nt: TGTGCCAGCAACTTACAGGGCCTAGCTAACTATGGCTACACCTTC
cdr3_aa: CASNLQGLANYGYTF

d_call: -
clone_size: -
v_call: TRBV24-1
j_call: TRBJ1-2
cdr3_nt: TGTGCCACCAGTTCGTCAGGGTCTGGGTATGGCTACACCTTC
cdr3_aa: CATSSSGSGYGYTF

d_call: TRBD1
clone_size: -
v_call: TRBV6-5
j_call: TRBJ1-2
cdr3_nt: TGTGCCAGCAGTTTCCGACAGGGGGTTGACTATGGCTACACCTTC
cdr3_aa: CASSFRQGVDYGYTF

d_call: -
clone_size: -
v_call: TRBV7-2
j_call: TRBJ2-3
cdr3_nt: TGTGCCAGCAGCTCAATCGGGAGTAATACGCAGTATTTT
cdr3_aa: CASSSIGSNTQYF

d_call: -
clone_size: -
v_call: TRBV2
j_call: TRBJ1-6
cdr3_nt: TGTGCCAGCAGCCCGAGGATGGGGGGGACGACAGTACCCCTCCACTTT
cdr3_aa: CASSPRMGGTTVPLHF

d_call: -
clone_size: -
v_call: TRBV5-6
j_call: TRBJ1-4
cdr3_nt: TGTGCCAGCAGCTTGGTTGGAGATTCGACCCGGGAAAAACTGTTTTTT
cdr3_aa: CASSLVGDSTREKLFF

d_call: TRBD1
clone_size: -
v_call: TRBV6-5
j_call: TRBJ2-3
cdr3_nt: TGTGCCAGCAGGGCTAGGGACAGGAGCACAGATACGCAGTATTTT
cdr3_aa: CASRARDRSTDTQYF

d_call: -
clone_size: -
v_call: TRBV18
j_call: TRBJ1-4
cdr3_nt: TGTGCCAGCTCGGACGGGGGGAATGAAAAACTGTTTTTT
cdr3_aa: CASSDGGNEKLFF

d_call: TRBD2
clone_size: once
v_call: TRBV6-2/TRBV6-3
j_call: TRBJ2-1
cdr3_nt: TGTGCCAGCAGCCGCCGCGTCGGGGGGGATGAGCAGTTCTTC
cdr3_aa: CASSRRVGGDEQFF

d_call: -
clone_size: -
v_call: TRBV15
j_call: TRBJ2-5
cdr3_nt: TGTGCCACCAGCAGAGATCGGAGGTTCCAGTACTTC
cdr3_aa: CATSRDRRFQYF

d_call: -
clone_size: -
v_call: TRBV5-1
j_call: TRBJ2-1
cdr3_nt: TGCGCCAGCAGCTTGTTTGCCAGGGTGGACTCCTACAATGAGCAGTTCTTC
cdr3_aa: CASSLFARVDSYNEQFF

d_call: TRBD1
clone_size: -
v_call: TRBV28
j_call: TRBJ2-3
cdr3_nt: TGTGCCAGCAGTCCGGGGACAGGCGGTTCCACAGATACGCAGTATTTT
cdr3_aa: CASSPGTGGSTDTQYF

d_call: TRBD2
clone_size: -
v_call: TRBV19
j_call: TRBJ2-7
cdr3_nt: TGTGCCAGTACCGAGAAGGCTAGCGGGAGGGACGAGCAGTACTTC
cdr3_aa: CASTEKASGRDEQYF

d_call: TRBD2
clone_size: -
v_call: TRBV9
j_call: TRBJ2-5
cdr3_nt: TGTGCCAGCAGCGTGGATCCGGGGGGGAGAGAGACCCAGTACTTC
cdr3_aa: CASSVDPGGRETQYF

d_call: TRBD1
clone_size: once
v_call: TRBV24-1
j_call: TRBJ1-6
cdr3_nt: TGTGCCACCAGTGAGCAAACGGGACAGAGAAAATCTTCACCCCTCCACTTT
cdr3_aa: CATSEQTGQRKSSPLHF

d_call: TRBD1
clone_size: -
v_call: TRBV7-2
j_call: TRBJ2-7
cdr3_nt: TGTGCCAGCAGCTTTCACAGGGGTGTGGTGGTATCCACCTACGAGCAGTACTTC
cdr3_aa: CASSFHRGVVVSTYEQYF

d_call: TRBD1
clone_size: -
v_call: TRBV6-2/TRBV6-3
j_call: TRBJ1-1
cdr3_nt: TGTGCCAGCAGCTCCGAAATCCTGACAGGGGTCCTGTCTGAAGCTTTCTTT
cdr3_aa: CASSSEILTGVLSEAFF

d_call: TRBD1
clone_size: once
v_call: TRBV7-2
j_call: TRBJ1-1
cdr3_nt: TGTGCCAGCAGCTCCTTTACAGGGGACGCTTTCTTT
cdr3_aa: CASSSFTGDAFF

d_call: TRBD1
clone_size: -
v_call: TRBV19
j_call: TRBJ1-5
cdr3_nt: TGTGCCAGTCGACAGGGAGTAGATCAGCCCCAGCATTTT
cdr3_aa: CASRQGVDQPQHF

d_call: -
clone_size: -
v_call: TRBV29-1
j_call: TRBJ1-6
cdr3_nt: TGCAGCGCTCGAGAGGCAATAATCGGTTCACCCCTCCACTTT
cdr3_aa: CSAREAIIGSPLHF

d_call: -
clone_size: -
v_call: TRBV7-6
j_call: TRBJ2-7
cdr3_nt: TGTGCCAGCAGCCCCCGGGTGGGAGGGACAATCTCCTACGAGCAGTACTTC
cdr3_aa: CASSPRVGGTISYEQYF

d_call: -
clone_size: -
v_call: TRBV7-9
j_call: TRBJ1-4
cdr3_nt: TGTGCCAGCAGCACCAGACAGGCCCTTAATGAAAAACTGTTTTTT
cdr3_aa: CASSTRQALNEKLFF

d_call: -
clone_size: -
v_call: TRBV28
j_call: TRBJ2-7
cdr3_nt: TGTGCCAGCACTCCCTGGGGACAAGGGTTGAGGGAGCAGTACTTC
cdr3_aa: CASTPWGQGLREQYF

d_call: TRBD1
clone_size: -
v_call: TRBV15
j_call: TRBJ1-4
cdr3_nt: TGTGCCACCAGCAGAGAGGGGGACAGAGAAAAACTGTTTTTT
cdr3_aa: CATSREGDREKLFF

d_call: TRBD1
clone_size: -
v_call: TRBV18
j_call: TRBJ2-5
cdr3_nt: TGTGCCAGCTCACCGGCCTCGGGACAGGGCATTGGGAGCCAAGAGACCCAGTACTTC
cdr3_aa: CASSPASGQGIGSQETQYF

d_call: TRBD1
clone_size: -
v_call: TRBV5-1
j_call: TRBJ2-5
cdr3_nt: TGCGCCAGCAGCCATCCACAGGGGTACCAAGAGACCCAGTACTTC
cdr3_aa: CASSHPQGYQETQYF

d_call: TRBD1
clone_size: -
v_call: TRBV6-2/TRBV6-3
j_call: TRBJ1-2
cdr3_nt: TGTGCCAGCAGCCGTGGACAGGCGCGGGGTGGCTACACCTTC
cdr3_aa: CASSRGQARGGYTF

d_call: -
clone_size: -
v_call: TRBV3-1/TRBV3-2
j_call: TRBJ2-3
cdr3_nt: TGTGCCAGCACCACTGGGAGGGGGGGGACCACAGATACGCAGTATTTT
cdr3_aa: CASTTGRGGTTDTQYF